The subject of this entry is one T cell receptor beta chain. Antigen unknown. This entry is derived from a study of Ad26.COV2.S vaccination and SARS-CoV-2 variants. General observations from the study: The placebo group had lower spike-specific TCR breadth than the vaccine recipients did.

Clones were sequenced by immunoSEQ multiplex PCR, and TCRdb holds only the in-frame ones, with some missing. Counted here are about 680,000 clones, 89% occurring once; the ten biggest clones make up about 1.5%. The CDR3 has 15 amino acids. The V segment lost 4 bases and the J segment 7 bases; nucleotides outside the gene matches: 7. Germline V gives CDR1 SNHLY, CDR2 FYNNEI. Treatment: approximately 18 received Ad26.COV2.S at low or high dose, single or two shots; 5 received placebo; per-sample allocation not given. Repertoires come from day 63 after the first vaccine or placebo injection. An adult aged 18-55 years in Boston served as the donor. Expression of Wuhan-strain SARS-CoV-2 spike came from the Ad26 vector that formed the vaccine.

The chain recombines TRBV2 with TRBJ1-5; 10 bases line up with TRBD1. Sequencing was performed on peripheral blood, taken in a trial of Ad26.COV2.S vaccine versus placebo. This sequence originates from a person between 18 and 59 years old who received the Ad26.COV2.S COVID-19 vaccine or a placebo. The CDR3 DNA sequence: TGTGCCAGCAGTGGTTTGACAGGGGGCGAACAGCCCCAGCATTTT. This sequence encodes CASSGLTGGEQPQHF.